This T cell receptor (beta chain) originates from a study of blood T cell repertoires in COVID-19. Profiled with immunoSEQ multiplex PCR; TCRdb holds only in-frame clones, not every one. The sample records some 240,000 clones, roughly nine tenths being singletons. V was pared by 10 bases and J by 8 bases, with 8 bases of the junction left unmatched. The CDR3 has 13 residues. The germline V gene encodes CDR1 KGHDR and CDR2 SFDVKD. Sequencing used peripheral blood. J is TRBJ2-2 and V is TRBV24-1; 8 bases agree with TRBD2. The sequence was collected from a woman between 35 and 50 years old who had recovered from COVID-19. The CDR3 DNA is TGTGCCACGAAAAAGCGGGAGCTGGGGGAGCTGTTTTTT. Translated, it gives CATKKRELGELFF.